The source of this T cell receptor (beta chain) is a study of blood T cells in healthy people across ages. A sample-barcoded 5' primer and a J-beta primer mix were used in a second PCR of roughly 7 to 12 cycles. TCRdb re-derived calls from the 5' RACE reads in MiXCR, one entry per CDR3 protein. The table records 1.5 million to 2 million distinct CDR3 sequences, 28% of them present only once. Germline CDR1 is DFQATT and CDR2 is SNEGSKA (reference sequence). The CDR3 sequence is 13 residues long. V was trimmed by 3 bases and J by 0 bases, leaving 8 bases between them. General study points: Unsorted PBMCs ruled out conclusive naive versus antigen-experienced comparison. Diversity of TCR beta correlated strongly with naive T cell percentage.

The study drew donors from healthy Caucasian individuals in Russia aged roughly 6 to 90. Researchers collected 9.5 to 10 milliliters of peripheral blood from every single donor. This clonotype was seen more than once but under ten times. Antigen unknown. This rearrangement joins TRBV20-1 to TRBJ1-1, with no clear D. Sequencing was carried out using blood. This TCR derives from a woman younger than 45 in good health. The CDR3: CSASPSLNTEAFF. In nucleotides, the CDR3 is TGCAGTGCTAGTCCGTCGCTGAACACTGAAGCTTTCTTT.